The 9 T cell receptor beta chains given below trace back to one sample, sequenced in a study of blood T cell repertoires in COVID-19. Profiling relied on immunoSEQ multiplex PCR, and the TCRdb table lists in-frame clones only, not all of them. The sample lists a few hundred thousand clones; 75% to 90% were seen once. The sequenced sample was PBMCs or T cells enriched from blood (not recorded which). These receptors were obtained from a woman younger than 35 who had recovered from COVID-19.

V is TRBV12-3 or TRBV12-4 and J is TRBJ1-1; D remains ambiguous. This CDR3 contains 13 residues. Trimming stripped 10 bases from V and 1 base from J, with 13 bases between. The CDR3 region has the DNA TGTGCCACCCACCAGGCCAGGAACACTGAAGCTTTCTTT. Translation: CATHQARNTEAFF.

The DNA for the CDR3 is TGTGCCAGCGGGGGAGGGTCGGGCACTGAAGCTTTCTTT. It codes for CASGGGSGTEAFF. This chain joins TRBV5-6 and TRBJ1-1, with D perhaps TRBD1 (5 bases). The V end was cut by 7 bases, the J end by 4 bases, with 14 bases between. Germline-derived CDR1 and CDR2 are SGHDT and YYEEEE. The CDR3 spans 13 residues. The full variable domain, its missing parts supplied by reference TRBV5-6 and TRBJ1-1, is DAGVTQSPTHLIKTRGQQVTLRCSPKSGHDTVSWYQQALGQGPQFIFQYYEEEERQRGNFPDRFSGHQFPNYSSELNVNALLLGDSALYLCASGGGSGTEAFFGQGTRLTVV.

The rearrangement links TRBV4-1 to TRBJ1-2, with TRBD1 as a possible D gene (6 bases). The CDR3 loop spans 14 amino acids. V was pared by 3 bases and J by 2 bases, with 10 bases between. In germline, CDR1 is MGHRA, CDR2 YSYEKL. Here the CDR3 DNA reads TGCGCCAGCAGCCACGGGGGGCGCAACTATGGCTACACCTTC. Translated, it gives CASSHGGRNYGYTF.

The V gene is TRBV18, the J gene TRBJ1-4; 12 nucleotides match TRBD1. Per germline, CDR1 KGHSH and CDR2 LQKENI. This CDR3 has 14 amino acids. After removal of 3 bases from V and 7 bases from J, the junction contained 0 bases not matched to a gene. CDR3 DNA sequence: TGTGCCAGCTCACCGGGACAGGGGGCTGAAAAACTGTTTTTT. Translating gives CASSPGQGAEKLFF.

This chain connects TRBV9 to TRBJ2-2, with TRBD1 matching 7 bases. The V gene end was trimmed by 4 bases and the J gene end by 4 bases; junction bases not matched to a gene: 10. The CDR3 runs 16 residues. In germline, CDR1 is SGDLS, CDR2 YYNGEE. The CDR3 DNA reads TGTGCCAGCAGCCCCCCTGAGGGGGCCCTCACCGGGGAGCTGTTTTTT. Translation gives CASSPPEGALTGELFF.

The CDR3 DNA follows: TGTGCCAGCAGCTTAGAGGGGGCGTATCAGCCCCAGCATTTT. Translated: CASSLEGAYQPQHF. The chain employs TRBV7-9 and TRBJ1-5, with TRBD1 identical over 7 bases. CDR1 SEHNR and CDR2 FQNEAQ come from the germline V gene (reference sequence). The V and J ends lost 1 base and 5 bases, in that order; junction bases with no gene match: 2. There are 14 residues in the CDR3.

The chain is built from TRBV13 and TRBJ2-7; D is perhaps TRBD2 (6 bases). Germline V gives CDR1 PRHDT, CDR2 FYEKMQ (reference sequence). This CDR3 is built from 14 residues. Trimming pared 4 bases from V and 2 bases from J, leaving 12 bases between. CDR3 bases: TGTGCCAGCAGCTCCCCGGGGGTGCCCTACGAGCAGTACTTC. Translation gives CASSSPGVPYEQYF. Full variable domain (missing parts from reference TRBV13 and TRBJ2-7): AAGVIQSPRHLIKEKRETATLKCYPIPRHDTVYWYQQGPGQDPQFLISFYEKMQSDKGSIPDRFSAQQFSDYHSELNMSSLELGDSALYFCASSSPGVPYEQYFGPGTRLTVT.

V usage is TRBV7-2 and J usage is TRBJ2-3; 7 nucleotides align to TRBD1. The CDR3 runs to 17 residues. The germline gives CDR1 SGHTA, CDR2 FQGNSA. V was pared by 3 bases and J by 2 bases, with 11 bases of the junction left unmatched. CDR3 protein: CASSFFHRQGFTDTQYF. In nucleotides, the CDR3 is TGTGCCAGCAGCTTTTTCCATCGACAGGGTTTCACAGATACGCAGTATTTT.

This clone was recorded a few times. The CDR3 DNA reads as TGTGCCACCAAATTAGCGGGGGGGCCCGGAAACATTCAGTACTTC. This gives the protein CATKLAGGPGNIQYF. This chain uses TRBV19 with TRBJ2-4; 11 bases line up with TRBD2. The CDR3 is 15 amino acids. V dropped 10 bases and J dropped 6; count of bases not matched to a gene: 11. Germline CDR1 reads LNHDA; CDR2 reads SQIVND (reference sequence).